The 18 T cell receptor beta chains presented below share a single source sample, sequenced in a study of blood T cell repertoires in COVID-19. Here immunoSEQ multiplex PCR was the method, and the copy in TCRdb shows in-frame clones only, minus some. The top ten clones hold 2% to 3% of a sample with over 200,000 clones, about 90% of them seen once. Material for sequencing was peripheral blood. These receptors all stem from a woman aged 45-65 years with acute or convalescent COVID-19.

This clone showed up just a few times. The rearrangement joins TRBV7-9 to TRBJ1-1; 8 positions match TRBD1. CDR1 is SEHNR and CDR2 is FQNEAQ in the germline V gene (reference sequence). The CDR3 contains 15 residues. V lost 5 bases and J lost 0; bases outside the gene matches: 5. The CDR3 here is CASSHWDRMNTEAFF. In DNA form, the CDR3 reads TGTGCCAGCAGCCACTGGGACAGGATGAACACTGAAGCTTTCTTT.

This chain uses TRBV11-3 with TRBJ2-1, with 10 bases lining up with TRBD2. Germline loops: CDR1 SGHNT, CDR2 YENEEA. V shed 5 bases, J shed 3 bases, and the junction held 1 base outside the gene matches. The CDR3 runs to 14 residues. The CDR3 nucleotides read TGTGCCAGCAGCCCTAGCGGGGGCTACAATGAGCAGTTCTTC. Protein: CASSPSGGYNEQFF.

The chain is built from TRBV28 and TRBJ2-2; no clear D gene. Germline lookup yields CDR1 MDHEN and CDR2 SYDVKM. The V and J ends lost 5 bases and 2 bases respectively, with 6 bases between them. The CDR3 is 13 residues long. CDR3 amino acids: CASSNRNTGELFF. CDR3 nucleotides: TGTGCCAGCAGTAACAGAAACACCGGGGAGCTGTTTTTT.

The chain combines TRBV9 with TRBJ2-3; the D gene is possibly TRBD2 (6 bases). The germline V gene has CDR1 SGDLS and CDR2 YYNGEE. CDR3 length: 15 residues. With 0 bases removed from V and 2 bases from J, the gap between germline ends came to 10 bases. The CDR3 here is CASSVDIAATDTQYF. The CDR3 DNA is TGTGCCAGCAGCGTAGACATAGCGGCCACAGATACGCAGTATTTT.

The V call is TRBV28, the J call TRBJ2-1; 15 nucleotides line up with TRBD2. Trimming cost V 3 bases and J 4 bases; bases outside gene matches: 1. CDR3 length equals 16 residues. Germline V gene data show CDR1 as MDHEN and CDR2 as SYDVKM. CDR3 coding DNA: TGTGCCAGCAGTTTTGGACTAGCGGGAGGGTACAATGAGCAGTTCTTC. Translated, it gives CASSFGLAGGYNEQFF.

This sequence joins TRBV6-1 and TRBJ1-2; 9 nucleotides line up with TRBD1. The CDR3 extends over 18 amino acids. The germline V gene encodes CDR1 MNHNS and CDR2 SASEGT. With 4 bases clipped from V and 7 bases from J, the junction kept 19 bases outside the gene matches. CDR3 residues: CASSGTGTGYAGLSGYTF. The CDR3 DNA sequence: TGTGCCAGCAGTGGGACCGGGACAGGGTATGCGGGCCTAAGTGGCTACACCTTC.

The rearrangement joins TRBV18 to TRBJ2-7, with 8 bases that match TRBD1. Germline V gene lookup returns CDR1 KGHSH and CDR2 LQKENI. The CDR3 spans 15 residues. V shed 6 bases, J shed 7 bases, and the junction held 14 bases outside the gene matches. For the CDR3, the DNA is TGTGCCAGCTCCCCAAGAAACAGGGGGGTAGGGGAGCAGTACTTC. This translates into CASSPRNRGVGEQYF.

The chain has TRBV11-2 and TRBJ2-5; no clear D gene. In germline, CDR1 is SGHAT, CDR2 FQNNGV. The V gene lost 5 bases and the J gene lost 2 bases, with 12 bases spanning the gap. CDR3 size: 14 residues. In nucleotides, the CDR3 is TGTGCCAGCAGCCCTGAGCTCGCTCAAGAGACCCAGTACTTC. Translated: CASSPELAQETQYF.

The chain uses TRBV27 and TRBJ2-3; 15 positions agree with TRBD2. Losses at the gene ends were 6 bases for V and 2 bases for J; bases not matched to a gene: 6. This CDR3 comprises 17 residues. CDR1 and CDR2 (germline): MNHEY, SMNVEV (reference sequence). The CDR3 nucleotides are TGTGCCAGCAGCATAAGGACTAGCGGGAGGGCCACAGATACGCAGTATTTT. This gives the protein CASSIRTSGRATDTQYF.

The chain has TRBV29-1 and TRBJ1-6; D might be TRBD1 (6 bases). The CDR3 totals 13 residues. Germline CDR1 SQVTM, CDR2 ANQGSEA. Trimming removed 4 bases from V and 10 bases from J, with 14 bases in between. CDR3 DNA: TGCAGCGTTGGTGAGGGGGTCAACTCACCCCTCCACTTT. It specifies CSVGEGVNSPLHF. The full variable domain, in which reference TRBV29-1 and TRBJ1-6 provide the parts outside the CDR3, is SAVISQKPSRDICQRGTSLTIQCQVDSQVTMMFWYRQQPGQSLTLIATANQGSEATYESGFVIDKFPISRPNLTFSTLTVSNMSPEDSSIYLCSVGEGVNSPLHFGNGTRLTVT.

Written as DNA, the CDR3 is TGTGCCAGTGGGACAGGGGAAGTCGGTGGCTACACCTTC. This translates into CASGTGEVGGYTF. This chain links TRBV7-3 with TRBJ1-2; 10 bases align to TRBD1. This CDR3 has 13 amino acids. Per germline, CDR1 SGHTA and CDR2 FQGTGA. The V gene end was trimmed by 9 bases and the J gene end by 7 bases; junction bases not matched to a gene: 8.

The chain has TRBV28 and TRBJ2-2; 12 bases line up with TRBD2. The CDR3 is 19 residues long. V was pared by 0 bases and J by 2 bases, with 7 bases of the junction left unmatched. CDR1 is MDHEN, CDR2 SYDVKM, per germline. The CDR3 sequence: CASSLWTSGSGGNTGELFF. In DNA, the CDR3 is TGTGCCAGCAGTTTATGGACTAGCGGGAGTGGGGGTAACACCGGGGAGCTGTTTTTT.

V and J are TRBV6-5 and TRBJ1-4; unclear D gene. V was cut by 6 bases and J by 8 bases, with 13 bases left in between. Germline V gene data show CDR1 as MNHEY and CDR2 as SVGAGI. CDR3 size: 13 residues. The CDR3 region has the DNA TGTGCCAGCAGGACGGGAGTAGAAGAAAAACTGTTTTTT. Translating gives CASRTGVEEKLFF.

The CDR3 spells CASSAQGRGPQHF. CDR3 sequence (DNA): TGTGCCAGCAGCGCTCAGGGGAGGGGGCCCCAGCATTTT. The chain recombines TRBV7-2 with TRBJ1-5; D might be TRBD1 (6 bases). This CDR3 has 13 amino acids. Trimming removed 5 bases from V and 9 bases from J, with 14 bases in between. Germline CDR1 reads SGHTA; CDR2 reads FQGNSA.

The chain carries TRBV29-1 and TRBJ1-1; 7 nucleotides match TRBD1. Germline CDR1 is SQVTM and CDR2 is ANQGSEA. The CDR3 sequence is 12 residues long. V shed 4 bases, J shed 4 bases, and the junction held 3 bases outside the gene matches. The CDR3 nucleotides read TGCAGCGTTGGACAGGGTGCCACTGAAGCTTTCTTT. Protein sequence: CSVGQGATEAFF.

The chain employs TRBV10-3 and TRBJ1-4; 10 bases are a match to TRBD1. This CDR3 contains 18 residues. The ends lost 10 bases at V and 2 bases at J; junction bases unmatched: 16. Germline-derived CDR1 and CDR2 are ENHRY and SYGVKD. The CDR3 sequence: CATRGKPSDRGTNEKLFF. In DNA form, the CDR3 reads TGTGCCACGCGCGGGAAACCCTCGGACAGGGGGACTAATGAAAAACTGTTTTTT.

The rearrangement joins TRBV12-5 to TRBJ2-1; TRBD2 matches 7 bases. Germline-derived CDR1 and CDR2 are LGHNT and FRNRAP. The CDR3 runs 15 residues. The V segment lost 5 bases and the J segment 3 bases; nucleotides outside the gene matches: 7. The CDR3 spells CASGPGTTNYNEQFF. The DNA of the CDR3 is TGTGCTAGTGGTCCTGGGACTACGAACTACAATGAGCAGTTCTTC. The full variable domain, completed using reference TRBV12-5 and TRBJ2-1, is DARVTQTPRHKVTEMGQEVTMRCQPILGHNTVFWYRQTMMQGLELLAYFRNRAPLDDSGMPKDRFSAEMPDATLATLKIQPSEPRDSAVYFCASGPGTTNYNEQFFGPGTRLTVL.

This clone was seen a handful of times. The chain links TRBV15 to TRBJ2-2, with unresolved D. V lost 0 bases, J lost 4 bases, and 6 bases lay in between. The CDR3 totals 14 residues. The V gene's germline CDR1 is LNHNV and CDR2 YYDKDF (reference sequence). The CDR3 here is CATSRDPVTGELFF. The CDR3 DNA sequence: TGTGCCACCAGCAGAGACCCGGTCACCGGGGAGCTGTTTTTT.